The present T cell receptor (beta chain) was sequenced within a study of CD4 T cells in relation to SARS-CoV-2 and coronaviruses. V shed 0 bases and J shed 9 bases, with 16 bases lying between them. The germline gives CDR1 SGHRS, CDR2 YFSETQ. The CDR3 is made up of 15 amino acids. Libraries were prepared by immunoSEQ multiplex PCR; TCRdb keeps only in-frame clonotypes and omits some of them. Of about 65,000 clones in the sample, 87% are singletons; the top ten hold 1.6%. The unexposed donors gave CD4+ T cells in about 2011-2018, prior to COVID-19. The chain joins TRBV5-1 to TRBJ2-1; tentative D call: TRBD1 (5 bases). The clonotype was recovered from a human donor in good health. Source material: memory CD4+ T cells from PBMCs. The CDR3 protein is CASSLEPPDRGEQFF. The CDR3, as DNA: TGCGCCAGCAGCTTGGAACCCCCAGACAGAGGTGAGCAGTTCTTC.